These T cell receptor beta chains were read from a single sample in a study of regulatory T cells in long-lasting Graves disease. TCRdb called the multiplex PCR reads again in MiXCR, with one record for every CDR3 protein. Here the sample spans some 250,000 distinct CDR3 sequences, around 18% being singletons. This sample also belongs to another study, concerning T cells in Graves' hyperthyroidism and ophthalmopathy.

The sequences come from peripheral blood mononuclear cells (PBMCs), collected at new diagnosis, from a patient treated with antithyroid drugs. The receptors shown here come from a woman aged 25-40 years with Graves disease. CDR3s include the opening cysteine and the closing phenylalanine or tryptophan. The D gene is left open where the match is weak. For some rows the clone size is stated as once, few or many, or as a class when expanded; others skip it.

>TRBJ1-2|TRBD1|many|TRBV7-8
TGTGCCAGCAGCTTATTGAACAGGGGCCCCTATGGCTACACCTTC
CASSLLNRGPYGYTF
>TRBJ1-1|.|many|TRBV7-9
TGTGCCAGCAGCCCCGGGGGGCCGAACACTGAAGCTTTCTTT
CASSPGGPNTEAFF
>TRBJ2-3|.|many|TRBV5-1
TGCGCCAGCAGCATCGACAGCCTCACAGATACGCAGTATTTT
CASSIDSLTDTQYF
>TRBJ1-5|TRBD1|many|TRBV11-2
TGTGCCAGCAGGGGACAGTATAGCAATCAGCCCCAGCATTTT
CASRGQYSNQPQHF
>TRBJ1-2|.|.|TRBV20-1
TGCAGTGCCTCTGCTCTAGCGGGGGGCGCGACGGCTAACTATGGCTACACCTTC
CSASALAGGATANYGYTF
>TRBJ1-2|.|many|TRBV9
TGTGCCAGCAGCCCCTCCGCAGGGGTAAGCGGCTACACCTTC
CASSPSAGVSGYTF
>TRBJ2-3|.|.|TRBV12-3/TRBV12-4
TGTGCCAGCTTTCACCCTGGAGGTTTGGGCCCAGATACGCAGTATTTT
CASFHPGGLGPDTQYF
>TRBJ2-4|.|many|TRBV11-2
TGTGCCAGCAGCTTATACAGGGGAGGGGAAAACATTCAGTACTTC
CASSLYRGGENIQYF
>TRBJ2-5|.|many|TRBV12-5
TGTGCTAGTGGTTTGGTAAGGTGGCGGGGATCGAGTTTCGAGTCCCAAGAGACCCAGTACTTC
CASGLVRWRGSSFESQETQYF
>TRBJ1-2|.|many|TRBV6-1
TGTGCCAGCAGTGATTCGGAAGCTAACTATGGCTACACCTTC
CASSDSEANYGYTF
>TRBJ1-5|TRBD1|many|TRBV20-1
TGCAGTGCTGGGGGGGACAGGGCAAGGGGGACCCAGCATTTT
CSAGGDRARGTQHF
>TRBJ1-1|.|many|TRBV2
TGTGCCAGCAGTGAGGAGGTGACTGAAGCTTTCTTT
CASSEEVTEAFF
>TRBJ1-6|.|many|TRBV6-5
TGTGCCAGCAGTTACAGCGAGGGCTGGTATCCCACTCATGGTTCCTATAATTCACCCCTCCACTTT
CASSYSEGWYPTHGSYNSPLHF
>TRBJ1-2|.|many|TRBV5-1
TGCGCCAGCAGGGAACTGGGGGCCAACTATGGCTACACCTTC
CASRELGANYGYTF
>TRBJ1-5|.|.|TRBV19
TGTGCCAGTAGTATAGACAGGGGAGAGCCCCAGCATTTT
CASSIDRGEPQHF
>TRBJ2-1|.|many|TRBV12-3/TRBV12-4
TGTGCCAGCAGTTCAGGCCCCAATGAGCAGTTCTTC
CASSSGPNEQFF
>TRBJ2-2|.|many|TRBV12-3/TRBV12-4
TGTGCCAGCGTGGCGGGGTGGGGGGCGCAGTCCAAGACCGGGGAGCTGTTTTTT
CASVAGWGAQSKTGELFF
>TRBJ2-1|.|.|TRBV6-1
TGTGCCAGCAGACAGGGTAGGTCCTACAATGAGCAGTTCTTC
CASRQGRSYNEQFF
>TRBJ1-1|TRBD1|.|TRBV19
TGTGCCAGTAGTATGGGCAGGGGGCGACCTGAAGCTTTCTTT
CASSMGRGRPEAFF
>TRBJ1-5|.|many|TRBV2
TGTGCCAGCAGCGATCCAGTCTCGGGGCAGCCCCAGCATTTT
CASSDPVSGQPQHF
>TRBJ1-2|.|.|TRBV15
TGTGCCACCAGCAGAGATTCAGGTTTTGATGGCTACACCTTC
CATSRDSGFDGYTF
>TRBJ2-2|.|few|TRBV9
TGTGCCAGCAGCGTAGCAGCCCATCTAACCGGGGAGCTGTTTTTT
CASSVAAHLTGELFF
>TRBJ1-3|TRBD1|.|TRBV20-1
TGCAGTGCTAGCGCGACAGGGGTACCCTCTGGAAACACCATATATTTT
CSASATGVPSGNTIYF
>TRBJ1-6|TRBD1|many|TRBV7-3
TGTGCCAGCAGCTTAGGAACAGGGGATGTCCTCCACTTT
CASSLGTGDVLHF
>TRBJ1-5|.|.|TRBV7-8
TGTGCCAGCAGCTTAGAAGTAGGAGGTTCGGGACAGCCCCAGCATTTT
CASSLEVGGSGQPQHF
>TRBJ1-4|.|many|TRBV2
TGTGCCAGCAGGTTGACAGGACTTAATGAAAAACTGTTTTTT
CASRLTGLNEKLFF
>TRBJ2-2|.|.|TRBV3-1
TGTGCCGGCAGCCAAGAAGGGGCGGACATAGGTACCGGGGAGCTGTTTTTT
CAGSQEGADIGTGELFF
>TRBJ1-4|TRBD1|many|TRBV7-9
TGTGCCAGCAGCTTTCATCAGGGGGACGAAAAACTGTTTTTT
CASSFHQGDEKLFF
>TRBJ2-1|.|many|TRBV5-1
TGCGCCAGCAGCCCTCAAACCGGGACACCTTATGAGCAGTTCTTC
CASSPQTGTPYEQFF
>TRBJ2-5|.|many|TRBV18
TGTGCCAGCCCACCGGGCGTCGGAGAGACCCAGTACTTC
CASPPGVGETQYF
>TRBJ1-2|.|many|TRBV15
TGTGCCACCAGCAAGAGTGGTGACACCTATGGCTACACCTTC
CATSKSGDTYGYTF
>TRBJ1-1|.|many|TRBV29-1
TGCAGCGTTGAACTTTCTTTACTTACTGAAGCTTTCTTT
CSVELSLLTEAFF
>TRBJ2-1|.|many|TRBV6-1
TGTGCCAGCAGTACCGGGAAGTACAATGAGCAGTTCTTC
CASSTGKYNEQFF
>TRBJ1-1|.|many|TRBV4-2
TGTGCCAGCAGCAAAGGCGACGGTCCTGAGAACACTGAAGCTTTCTTT
CASSKGDGPENTEAFF
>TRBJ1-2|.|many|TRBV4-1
TGCGCCAGCAGCCAAGCCGATGGCACCTATGGCTACACCTTC
CASSQADGTYGYTF
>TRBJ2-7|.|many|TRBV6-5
TGTGCCAGCAGTTACCCGGCCGTGCAGCGGATCTCCTACGAGCAGTACTTC
CASSYPAVQRISYEQYF
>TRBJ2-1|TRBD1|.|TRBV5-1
TGCGCCAGCCGCCCGGGACAGGCCCACAATGAGCAGTTCTTC
CASRPGQAHNEQFF
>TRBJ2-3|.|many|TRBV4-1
TGCGCCAGCAGCCAAGGGACCCAAGCGGATACGCAGTATTTT
CASSQGTQADTQYF
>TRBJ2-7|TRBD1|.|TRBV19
TGTGCCAGTAGACCCGACAGGGGTGCAGGTTTCCACGAGCAGTACTTC
CASRPDRGAGFHEQYF
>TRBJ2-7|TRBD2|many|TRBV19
TGTGCCAGTAGTTCCGCTAGCGGGGGGAACTACGAGCAGTACTTC
CASSSASGGNYEQYF
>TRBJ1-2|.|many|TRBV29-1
TGCAGCGCGTCACTAACAGGACCCTATGGCTACACCTTC
CSASLTGPYGYTF
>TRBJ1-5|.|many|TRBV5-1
TGCGCCAGCAGCTTGGCCGGGGGCTTGGGAGGGCCCCAGCATTTT
CASSLAGGLGGPQHF
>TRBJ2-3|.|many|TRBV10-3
TGTGCCATCAGTGAGTCCCTGTTAGCAGATACGCAGTATTTT
CAISESLLADTQYF
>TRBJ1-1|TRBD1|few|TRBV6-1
TGTGCCAGCAGTGAGACAGGGATCTACACTGAAGCTTTCTTT
CASSETGIYTEAFF